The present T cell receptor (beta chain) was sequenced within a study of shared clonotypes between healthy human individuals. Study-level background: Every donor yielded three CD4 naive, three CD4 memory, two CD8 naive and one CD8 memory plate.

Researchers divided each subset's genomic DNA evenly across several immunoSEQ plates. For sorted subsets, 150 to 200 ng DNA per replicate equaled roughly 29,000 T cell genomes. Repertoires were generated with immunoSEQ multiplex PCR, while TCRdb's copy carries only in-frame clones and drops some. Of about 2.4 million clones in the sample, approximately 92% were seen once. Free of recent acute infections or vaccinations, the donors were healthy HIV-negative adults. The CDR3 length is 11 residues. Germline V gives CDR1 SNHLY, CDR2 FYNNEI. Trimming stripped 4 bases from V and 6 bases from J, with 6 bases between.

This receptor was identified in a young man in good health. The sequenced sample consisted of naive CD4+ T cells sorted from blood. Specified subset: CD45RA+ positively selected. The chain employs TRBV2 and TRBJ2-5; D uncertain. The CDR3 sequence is CASSVEKTQYF. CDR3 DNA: TGTGCCAGCAGTGTGGAGAAGACCCAGTACTTC.